One TCR beta chain is described in this entry. It has no known antigen specificity. Base qualities are not recorded, but no much larger clone differs from it by a single base. Library preparation was by the immunoSEQ multiplex PCR assay. For the multiplex PCR, a mixture combining 60 forward primers for TCR Vbeta segments and 13 reverse primers for TCR Jbeta segments was used. The CDR3 region of rearranged TCR beta genes was amplified from genomic DNA by a multiplex PCR assay. On the Illumina HiSeq System, the amplified TCR beta libraries were sequenced as 87-base-pair reads. The source study handled its data this way. In a later analysis, 77 million or so unique TCR beta chains were counted across the roughly 610 repertoires, and roughly 9.9 million of these chains were shared by at least two donors. A nearest-neighbor algorithm error-corrected the raw reads and collapsed the reads into unique sequences, merging closely related sequences to remove PCR and sequencing errors. To assign V, D and J gene segments, CDR3 sequences were aligned to IMGT reference sequences. For a sequence to be retained, a match of at least six nucleotides was required to both a V gene segment and a J gene segment. A rearrangement counted as productive if the CDR3 had no stop codons and remained in frame with V and J, and every other rearrangement counted as non-productive. Following IMGT convention, CDR3 was defined as the stretch from the second conserved V-encoded cysteine up to the conserved J-encoded phenylalanine. Sequences without an unambiguous match to a single V gene segment were excluded from the earlier analysis of approximately 600 of the donors. An earlier analysis of 500 to 600 of the donors classified V segments as functional when productive rearrangements were above 56.7% and as segregating when the standard deviation between donors was above 5%. A statistical classification framework was built to diagnose cytomegalovirus status from the catalog of TCR beta chain sequences. In a later analysis, V and J genes were assigned by comparing TCR nucleotide sequences against IMGT/GENE-DB human TR gene sequences. Using the TCRdist pipeline, a later analysis assigned CDR3 sequences along with most-parsimonious VDJ recombination scenarios. A later analysis defined each TCR beta chain by its CDR3 amino acid sequence plus V-gene family, and excluded reads lacking a unique V-gene family. A later analysis removed several hundred highly shared, low-generation-probability nucleotide sequences to deal with suspected cross-contamination and a sequencing artifact. For each public chain, a later analysis derived a clonal expansion index from normalized ranks of inferred template counts within each repertoire. In a later analysis, generation probabilities were computed using a VDJ recombination model fitted to out-of-frame rearrangements, and the results were checked against IGoR. In a later analysis, hypergeometric tests were used to score TCR-TCR, TCR-HLA and TCR-CMV co-occurrence, with a repertoire-size bias correction applied to TCR pairs. False discovery rates were estimated in a later analysis by permuting HLA or CMV assignments 20 times. In a later analysis, co-occurring TCRs were grouped with DBSCAN, and TCRdist sequence similarity was added when clustering was performed within HLA-allele-positive subsets. Co-occurrence clustering excluded repertoires with fewer than 30,000 or more than 120,000 public chains, plus five with anomalous nucleotide sharing. TCRdb mirrors the immuneACCESS table, restricted to in-frame sequences. Some clones are absent from its copies; in checked studies, under half trace to an unresolved V gene, and the reason for the others is unknown. The V and J calls and the clone size are those of that table, but D and trimming were determined from the DNA. This sample gives about 140,000 clones in total; about 61% of them show up just once. Clones ranked in the top ten supply approximately 1.7% of the sample.

The cohort consisted of fewer than 700 healthy bone marrow donors. Cohort members were all nominally healthy when sampled, although unrecorded immune exposures were likely present. The donor was CMV seronegative and belonged to the group of approximately 320 seronegative cohort members. Every donor gave a peripheral blood sample, and the peripheral blood mononuclear cells from that sample were used for TCR beta sequencing. The Qiagen DNeasy Blood Extraction Kit was used to extract genomic DNA from the blood cell samples. The CDR1 and CDR2 encoded by the germline V gene are SGHVS and FNYEAQ. Trimming at the junction amounts to 0 bases on V and 3 bases on J, and the germline ends lie 14 bases apart. The CDR3 starts with the cysteine, ends with the phenylalanine, and has 16 residues. Here the CDR3 DNA is all that survives: 48 bases in frame from base 1. The sample is drawn from a study of cytomegalovirus exposure and HLA in healthy donors (TCRdb year 2017). With regard to the full study: An earlier analysis of 550 to 700 of the donors reported 250 to 350 Gb of sequence data and 100 million to 130 million unique TCR beta sequences from about 180 million T cells. The study was designed to test whether signatures of past pathogen exposure could be identified by cataloging public T cell receptors. Donor age, sex, ethnicity and CMV serostatus were collected together with the repertoire data. Class I and class II HLA loci were covered by the typing at four-digit resolution. Approximately 310 gigabases of sequencing data and 70 million to 100 million unique TCR sequences were included in an early release covering around 600 HLA-typed donors. To predict cytomegalovirus infection status, the study combined high-throughput TCR immunosequencing, statistical association of individual TCRs with disease status, and machine learning. Among the approximately 420 genotyped donors, around 81% belonged to the genetic ancestry cluster associated with self-reported Caucasian donors. An earlier analysis of approximately 500 of the donors applied high-throughput TCR beta sequencing to assess whether each TCR beta V gene segment acted as functional or pseudogenic. A later genetic analysis took genome-wide SNP genotypes for about 65% of the roughly 670 donors and used that subset as a discovery cohort. In addition to the first cohort of 500 to 850 subjects, a separate validation cohort of approximately 110 different subjects was used. On average, roughly 250,000 unique TCR beta nucleotide sequences were sequenced per donor among a few hundred genotyped donors of the cohort, with roughly 18% of those sequences being non-productive. The later analysis used no new phenotypic data to find candidate immune exposures, relying instead on TCR beta sequences and their occurrence across donors. Every discovery cohort repertoire had been produced on one sequencing platform. A later analysis re-examined previously published TCR beta repertoires from 500 to 700 donors and added high-resolution HLA genotyping to investigate patterns of TCR occurrence. Because of strong linkage in the cohort, roughly five DR-DQ haplotypes were treated as single units for association and clustering. Using immunosequencing, the study profiled T cell repertoires from some 670 subjects and related those repertoires to cytomegalovirus serostatus. Typing coverage differed by locus: A, B, C, DRB1 and DQB1 were typed in about 620-630 donors, DQA1 in 522, DPA1 in 600 to 610, and DPB1 in just under 490. What the study reported, not specific to this receptor: Strong co-occurrence of HLA alleles, especially DR and DQ, made assigning TCR associations to individual alleles difficult. The 87-base-pair reads could not distinguish some IMGT-functional V segments, including TRBV6-2 and TRBV6-3, so those segments were excluded. An earlier analysis of several hundred of the donors showed that most TCR beta V segments appeared in productive rearrangements either about 87% or about 30% of the time, which broadly matched IMGT annotations. While some public TCRs were present in many individuals, most TCR sequences turned up only very rarely across donors. In a later analysis, HLA-associated TCR beta chains were found to be more clonally expanded and to have lower generation probabilities than equally common non-associated chains. The only immune exposure information available for the cohort was CMV serostatus. A later analysis found that most CMV-associated TCR beta chains appeared HLA-restricted, with HLA associations seemingly driven largely by CMV exposure. Three of the identified cytomegalovirus-associated TCR beta chains were confirmed in vitro to be specific for cytomegalovirus antigens. According to a later analysis, parvovirus B19, influenza, CMV and Epstein-Barr virus appeared linked to several top co-occurrence clusters. Cytomegalovirus status was reported to be diagnosed by the classifier with high specificity and sensitivity in both the original and validation cohorts. Correlated functional status among segregating V segments might be attributable to linkage disequilibrium, but an unknown experimental factor could not be ruled out. In the study, roughly 160 TCR beta chains were listed as associated with cytomegalovirus. A group of highly shared sequence variants was considered likely to be a technical artifact of the sequencing pipeline. In this cohort, only TCR beta chains were sequenced, and detectable features were limited by the absence of alpha or paired-chain data. A later genetic analysis reported fewer N-insertions in productive TCRs among donors in an Asian-associated ancestry cluster than the roughly 690-donor mean. In a later analysis, around 17,000 TCR beta sequences were associated with specific HLA alleles at a false discovery rate of 0.05. A later analysis found that TCR association rates varied across HLA loci, with DRB1 alleles showing the most associated TCRs and HLA-C alleles the fewest. A further reported finding was that TCR beta sequences accurately predicted the HLA-A and HLA-B alleles for most subjects in the first cohort. About 17 rarely observed V segments, including chromosome 9 orphons, were excluded from the earlier analysis of some 590 of the donors because counts were too low. A later genetic analysis associated a missense DCLRE1C variant with V-gene and J-gene trimming of TCR beta chains, and an independent cohort replicated the association. It was suggested by the authors that the approach could potentially be generalized to other disease states and immunological phenotypes. Because some donors lacked HLA typing at each locus, the association tests relied only on the typed subset. Presence/absence analyses assumed roughly uniform sequencing depth across donors, an assumption that may not hold.

The sequencing input was PBMCs. The receptor comes from a male donor in good health and CMV-seronegative. In this chain, TRBV7-6 is recombined with TRBJ1-1; a tentative D match to TRBD1 spans 6 bases. At the DNA level, the sequence is TGTGCCAGCAGCTTAGCGAACAGGGAAAAGGACACTGAAGCTTTCTTT. This codes for CASSLANREKDTEAFF.